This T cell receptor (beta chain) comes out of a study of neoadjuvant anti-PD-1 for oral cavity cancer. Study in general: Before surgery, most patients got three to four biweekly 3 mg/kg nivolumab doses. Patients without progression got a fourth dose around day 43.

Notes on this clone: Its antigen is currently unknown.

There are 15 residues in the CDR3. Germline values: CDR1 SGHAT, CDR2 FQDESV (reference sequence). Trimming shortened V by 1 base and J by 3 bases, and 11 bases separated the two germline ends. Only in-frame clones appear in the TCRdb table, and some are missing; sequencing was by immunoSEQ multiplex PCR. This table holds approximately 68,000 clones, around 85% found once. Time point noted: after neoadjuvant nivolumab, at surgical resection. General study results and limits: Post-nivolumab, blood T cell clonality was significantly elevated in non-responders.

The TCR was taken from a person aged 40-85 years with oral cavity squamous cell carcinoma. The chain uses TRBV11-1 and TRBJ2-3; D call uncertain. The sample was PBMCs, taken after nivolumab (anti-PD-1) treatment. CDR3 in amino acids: CASSLVSLGTDTQYF. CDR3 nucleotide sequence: TGTGCCAGCAGCTTAGTTAGTCTGGGAACAGATACGCAGTATTTT.